This is a list of T cell receptor beta chains from one sample in a study of shared clonotypes between healthy human individuals. The data were produced by immunoSEQ multiplex PCR, yet TCRdb's version contains in-frame clones alone and is incomplete. The sample comprises around 2.5 million clones, 80% to 95% of which are singletons, and about 0.38% rests with the top ten. The sample was naive CD4+ T cells from PBMCs. These receptors all come from a man aged 18-30 years in good health. Some clones in this sample may be carry-over from other donors' samples. Each CDR3 is given with its conserved first and last residue. D genes are given only for firm matches. Part of the rows lack a size; the others show once, few, many or a class for expanded clones.

size,J,D,V,CDR3,DNA
NA,TRBJ2-3,NA,TRBV27,CASSSWGRPTDTQYF,TGTGCCAGCAGTTCCTGGGGTCGGCCCACAGATACGCAGTATTTT
NA,TRBJ2-2,NA,TRBV7-3,CASSLLGSMVGGELFF,TGTGCCAGCAGCTTATTGGGGAGTATGGTTGGCGGGGAGCTGTTTTTT
NA,TRBJ2-5,TRBD1,TRBV11-3,CASSLRTGLQETQYF,TGTGCCAGCAGCCTGAGGACAGGCCTACAAGAGACCCAGTACTTC
NA,TRBJ2-6,NA,TRBV7-3,CASSLQGLTGANVLTF,TGTGCCAGCAGCTTACAGGGTTTGACGGGGGCCAACGTCCTGACTTTC
few,TRBJ1-1,TRBD1,TRBV2,CASSSQGASEAFF,TGTGCCAGCAGTAGCCAGGGGGCCTCGGAAGCTTTCTTT
NA,TRBJ1-5,NA,TRBV5-5,CASSLDWSNQPQHF,TGTGCCAGCAGCTTGGATTGGAGCAATCAGCCCCAGCATTTT
NA,TRBJ2-3,NA,TRBV4-2,CASSQRGLGGTDTQYF,TGTGCCAGCAGCCAGAGGGGACTGGGGGGCACAGATACGCAGTATTTT
NA,TRBJ2-3,NA,TRBV30,CAWSQGSTDTQYF,TGTGCCTGGAGTCAGGGGAGCACAGATACGCAGTATTTT
NA,TRBJ1-4,NA,TRBV7-6,CASSLGVLGANEKLFF,TGTGCCAGCAGCTTAGGTGTGTTGGGAGCTAATGAAAAACTGTTTTTT
NA,TRBJ1-2,TRBD1,TRBV28,CASSFLGGQGLAGYTF,TGTGCCAGCAGTTTTTTGGGAGGACAGGGGTTAGCTGGCTACACCTTC
NA,TRBJ2-2,NA,TRBV10-3,CAISGADYTGELFF,TGTGCCATCAGCGGAGCGGACTACACCGGGGAGCTGTTTTTT
NA,TRBJ2-3,TRBD2,TRBV5-4,CASSSRRGDSTDTQYF,TGTGCCAGCAGCTCTAGGCGGGGGGATAGCACAGATACGCAGTATTTT
NA,TRBJ1-4,TRBD1,TRBV10-3,CAISGFRLGQGGNEKLFF,TGTGCCATCAGTGGTTTTCGTCTGGGACAGGGAGGGAATGAAAAACTGTTTTTT
NA,TRBJ2-3,NA,TRBV4-3,CASSQQAQMTDTQYF,TGCGCCAGCAGCCAACAAGCCCAAATGACAGATACGCAGTATTTT
NA,TRBJ1-4,NA,TRBV27,CASSLTRVSKLFF,TGTGCCAGCAGTTTAACAAGGGTTTCAAAACTGTTTTTT
NA,TRBJ2-1,TRBD2,TRBV5-1,CASTPRTSGNNEQFF,TGCGCCAGCACCCCGAGGACTAGCGGCAACAATGAGCAGTTCTTC
NA,TRBJ1-5,TRBD1,TRBV28,CASSNRGRNQPQHF,TGTGCCAGCAGTAACAGGGGGCGGAATCAGCCCCAGCATTTT
NA,TRBJ2-3,TRBD2,TRBV7-9,CASSQDLRREGTDTQYF,TGTGCCAGCAGCCAAGATCTGCGGCGGGAGGGGACAGATACGCAGTATTTT
NA,TRBJ2-5,NA,TRBV7-6,CASSSYGETQYF,TGTGCCAGCAGCTCCTATGGGGAGACCCAGTACTTC
NA,TRBJ2-1,NA,TRBV2,CASSDQGTYNEQFF,TGTGCCAGCAGTGACCAGGGGACCTACAATGAGCAGTTCTTC
NA,TRBJ2-7,TRBD1,TRBV7-9,CASSYTQGDLREQYF,TGTGCCAGCAGCTACACACAGGGGGACCTGCGCGAGCAGTACTTC
NA,TRBJ2-7,NA,TRBV4-2,CASSPSRVGFDEQYF,TGTGCCAGCAGCCCCTCCAGGGTTGGTTTTGACGAGCAGTACTTC
NA,TRBJ2-7,NA,TRBV4-3,CASSQDVGHHYEQYF,TGCGCCAGCAGCCAAGACGTCGGGCACCACTACGAGCAGTACTTC
NA,TRBJ2-1,TRBD2,TRBV5-1,CASSPGLAGGPSSYNEQFF,TGCGCCAGCAGCCCGGGACTAGCGGGAGGCCCAAGCTCCTACAATGAGCAGTTCTTC
NA,TRBJ2-1,TRBD2,TRBV11-3,CASSLGGSSYNEQFF,TGTGCCAGCAGCTTAGGCGGGAGCAGCTACAATGAGCAGTTCTTC
NA,TRBJ2-2,NA,TRBV7-8,CASSSWTPNTGELFF,TGTGCCAGCAGCTCATGGACACCGAACACCGGGGAGCTGTTTTTT
NA,TRBJ1-1,NA,TRBV30,CAWSVGVNTEAFF,TGTGCCTGGAGTGTAGGGGTTAACACTGAAGCTTTCTTT
NA,TRBJ2-6,TRBD1,TRBV5-6,CASSLVPGGRAGANVLTF,TGTGCCAGCAGCTTGGTCCCAGGGGGAAGGGCTGGGGCCAACGTCCTGACTTTC
NA,TRBJ2-7,TRBD2,TRBV2,CASSGGLAGAFMGEQYF,TGTGCCAGCAGTGGGGGACTAGCGGGAGCCTTTATGGGCGAGCAGTACTTC
NA,TRBJ2-1,TRBD2,TRBV4-3,CASSRLAGSPYNEQFF,TGCGCCAGCAGCCGCCTAGCGGGATCCCCCTACAATGAGCAGTTCTTC
NA,TRBJ2-1,TRBD2,TRBV6-1,CASRGTNTYNEQFF,TGTGCCAGCAGGGGGACTAACACCTACAATGAGCAGTTCTTC
NA,TRBJ2-7,NA,TRBV6-6,CASSPIGSSSYEQYF,TGTGCCAGCAGTCCCATCGGGTCAAGCTCCTACGAGCAGTACTTC
NA,TRBJ2-3,NA,TRBV6-5,CASRERGTDTQYF,TGTGCCAGCAGGGAACGGGGCACAGATACGCAGTATTTT
NA,TRBJ2-7,TRBD2,TRBV5-1,CASSREGAYEQYF,TGCGCCAGCAGCAGGGAGGGCGCCTACGAGCAGTACTTC
NA,TRBJ1-1,NA,TRBV4-3,CASSPDSEKAFF,TGCGCCAGCAGCCCTGACAGCGAAAAAGCTTTCTTT
NA,TRBJ1-5,NA,TRBV29-1,CSVEEYSNQPQHF,TGCAGCGTTGAAGAGTATAGCAATCAGCCCCAGCATTTT
NA,TRBJ1-1,NA,TRBV30,CAWSVRGGMNTEAFF,TGTGCCTGGAGTGTACGCGGGGGCATGAACACTGAAGCTTTCTTT
NA,TRBJ2-5,TRBD2,TRBV6-6,CASTSGRIDKETQYF,TGTGCCAGCACTAGCGGGAGGATCGACAAAGAGACCCAGTACTTC